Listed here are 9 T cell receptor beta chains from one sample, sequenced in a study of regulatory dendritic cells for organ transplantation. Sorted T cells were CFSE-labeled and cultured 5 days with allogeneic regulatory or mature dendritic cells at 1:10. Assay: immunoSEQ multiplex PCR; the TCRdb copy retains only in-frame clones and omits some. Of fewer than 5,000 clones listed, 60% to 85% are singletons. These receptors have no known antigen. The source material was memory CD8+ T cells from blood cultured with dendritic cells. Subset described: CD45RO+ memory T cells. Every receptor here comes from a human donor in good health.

The CDR3: CATSRDPLGMGFF. The CDR3 region has the DNA TGTGCCACCAGCAGAGATCCCCTAGGGATGGGGTTTTTT. This chain joins TRBV15 and TRBJ2-2, with D unclear. The CDR3 runs 13 residues. In germline, CDR1 is LNHNV, CDR2 YYDKDF (reference sequence). V was shortened by 0 bases and J by 16 bases, with 15 bases between the two germline ends.

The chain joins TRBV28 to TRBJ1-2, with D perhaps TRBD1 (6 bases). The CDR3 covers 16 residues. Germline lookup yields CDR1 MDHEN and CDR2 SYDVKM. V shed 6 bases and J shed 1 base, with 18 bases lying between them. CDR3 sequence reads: CASRSPRQVLNYGYTF. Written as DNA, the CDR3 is TGTGCCAGCAGATCACCCCGACAGGTTCTTAACTATGGCTACACCTTC.

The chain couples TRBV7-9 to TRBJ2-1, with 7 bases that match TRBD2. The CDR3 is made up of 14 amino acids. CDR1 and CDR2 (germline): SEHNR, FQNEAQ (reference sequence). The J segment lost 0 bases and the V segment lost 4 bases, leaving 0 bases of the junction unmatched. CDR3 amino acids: CASSSGGSYNEQFF. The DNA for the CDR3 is TGTGCCAGCAGCTCGGGGGGCTCCTACAATGAGCAGTTCTTC.

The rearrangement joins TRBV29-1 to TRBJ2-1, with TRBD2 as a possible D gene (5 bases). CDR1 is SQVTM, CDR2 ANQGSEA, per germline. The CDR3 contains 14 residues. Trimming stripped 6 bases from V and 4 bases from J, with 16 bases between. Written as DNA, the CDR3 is TGCAGCGTCCTATCTCAGCGGCGGTACAATGAGCAGTTCTTC. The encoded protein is CSVLSQRRYNEQFF.

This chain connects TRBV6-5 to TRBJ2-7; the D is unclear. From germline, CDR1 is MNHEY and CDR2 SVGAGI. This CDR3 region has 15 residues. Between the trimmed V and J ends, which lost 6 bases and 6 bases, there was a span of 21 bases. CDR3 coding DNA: TGTGCCAGCAGCCCGGTCGGGCCCACCCCCGTCGAGCAGTACTTC. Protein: CASSPVGPTPVEQYF.

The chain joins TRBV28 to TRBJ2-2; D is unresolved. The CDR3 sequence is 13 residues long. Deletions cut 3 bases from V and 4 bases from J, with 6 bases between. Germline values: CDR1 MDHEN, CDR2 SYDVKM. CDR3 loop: CASSFVSTGELFF. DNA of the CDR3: TGTGCCAGCAGTTTTGTAAGCACCGGGGAGCTGTTTTTT.

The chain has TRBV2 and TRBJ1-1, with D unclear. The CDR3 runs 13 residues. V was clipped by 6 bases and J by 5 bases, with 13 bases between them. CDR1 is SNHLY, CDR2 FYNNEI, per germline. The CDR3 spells CASRMGRETEAFF. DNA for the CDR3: TGTGCCAGCAGGATGGGGAGGGAGACTGAAGCTTTCTTT.

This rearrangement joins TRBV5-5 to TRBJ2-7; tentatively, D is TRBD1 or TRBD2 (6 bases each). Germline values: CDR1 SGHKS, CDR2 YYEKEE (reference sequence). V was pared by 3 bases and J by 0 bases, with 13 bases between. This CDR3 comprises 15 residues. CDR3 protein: CASSSGAGSSYEQYF. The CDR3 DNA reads TGTGCCAGCAGCTCGGGGGCAGGGAGCTCCTACGAGCAGTACTTC.

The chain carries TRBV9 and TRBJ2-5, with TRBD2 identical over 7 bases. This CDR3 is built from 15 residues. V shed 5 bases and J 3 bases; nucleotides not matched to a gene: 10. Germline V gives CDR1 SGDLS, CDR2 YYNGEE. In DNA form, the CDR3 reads TGTGCCAGCAGTGGCTATGCGGGAGTGGAAGAGACCCAGTACTTC. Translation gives CASSGYAGVEETQYF.